The 17 T cell receptor beta chains below all came from one sample that was sequenced in a study of blood T cell repertoires in COVID-19. Profiled with immunoSEQ multiplex PCR; TCRdb holds only in-frame clones, not every one. The table has about 130,000 clones, roughly four fifths seen once. Sample: peripheral blood. The receptors come from a man aged 25-45 years with COVID-19, enrolled during active disease.

Worth noting for this clone: Distinct nucleotide sequences in the sample also encode this CDR3. The chain combines TRBV11-2 with TRBJ2-1, with TRBD1 identical over 7 bases. The CDR3 runs 15 residues. The V segment lost 5 bases and the J segment 4 bases; nucleotides outside the gene matches: 8. Germline V gives CDR1 SGHAT, CDR2 FQNNGV. As DNA, the CDR3 is TGTGCCAGCAGCCTTATACAGGGGCGATACAATGAGCAGTTCTTC. It encodes CASSLIQGRYNEQFF.

This chain joins TRBV5-1 and TRBJ2-5; 10 bases align to TRBD2. Germline CDR1 is SGHRS and CDR2 is YFSETQ. The CDR3 is 16 residues long. V lost 2 bases and J lost 0; bases outside the gene matches: 4. CDR3 in DNA: TGCGCCAGCAGCTTCGGACTAGCGGATTACCAAGAGACCCAGTACTTC. Its protein is CASSFGLADYQETQYF. Using reference TRBV5-1 and TRBJ2-5 for the parts outside the CDR3, the full variable domain is KAGVTQTPRYLIKTRGQQVTLSCSPISGHRSVSWYQQTPGQGLQFLFEYFSETQRNKGNFPGRFSGRQFSNSRSEMNVSTLELGDSALYLCASSFGLADYQETQYFGPGTRLLVL.

The chain employs TRBV19 and TRBJ2-2; unclear D gene. With 1 base removed from V and 0 bases from J, the gap between germline ends came to 12 bases. The CDR3 spans 17 residues. Per germline, CDR1 LNHDA and CDR2 SQIVND (reference sequence). For the CDR3, the DNA is TGTGCCAGTAGTATAGCAAACATCCTAGCGAACACCGGGGAGCTGTTTTTT. Its protein is CASSIANILANTGELFF. Using reference TRBV19 and TRBJ2-2 for the parts outside the CDR3, the full variable domain is DGGITQSPKYLFRKEGQNVTLSCEQNLNHDAMYWYRQDPGQGLRLIYYSQIVNDFQKGDIAEGYSVSREKKESFPLTVTSAQKNPTAFYLCASSIANILANTGELFFGEGSRLTVL.

The chain combines TRBV4-2 with TRBJ2-7; tentative D call: TRBD1 (6 bases). V lost 0 bases and J 3 bases, leaving 12 bases between the germline ends. This CDR3 comprises 15 residues. Germline V gene sequence: CDR1 LGHNA, CDR2 YNFKEQ. The CDR3 DNA is TGTGCCAGCAGCCAAGAGTCCAGGGGTGGCTACGAGCAGTACTTC. Translated, it gives CASSQESRGGYEQYF.

DNA for the CDR3: TGTGCCACCAGTGATGACACTGGCACTGAAGCTTTCTTT. This gives the protein CATSDDTGTEAFF. The chain has TRBV24-1 and TRBJ1-1; D gene uncertain. V dropped 3 bases and J dropped 4 bases, with 8 bases sitting between them. Looked up from germline, CDR1 is KGHDR and CDR2 is SFDVKD. The CDR3 spans 13 residues.

This sequence joins TRBV28 and TRBJ2-7; 9 bases map to TRBD1. Trimming at V came to 5 bases and at J to 7 bases, leaving 12 bases not matched to a gene. This CDR3 contains 15 residues. Germline V CDR1 and CDR2: MDHEN, SYDVKM. The CDR3 coding sequence is TGTGCCAGCAGTCCGGGGGACAGGGTTTTGGGGGAGCAGTACTTC. Protein product: CASSPGDRVLGEQYF.

The V gene is TRBV5-1, the J gene TRBJ2-1; D is unresolved. The CDR3 is 17 residues long. Germline V lookup: CDR1 SGHRS, CDR2 YFSETQ. The ends were cut back, 0 bases at V and 4 bases at J, with 17 bases in the middle. Written as DNA, the CDR3 is TGCGCCAGCAGCTTGGGACACCAACCCTATGTTTACAATGAGCAGTTCTTC. This encodes CASSLGHQPYVYNEQFF.

The rearrangement links TRBV7-9 to TRBJ1-2, with D perhaps matching TRBD1 (5 bases). The CDR3 spans 11 residues. The germline CDR1 and CDR2 sequences are SEHNR and FQNEAQ (reference sequence). V was pared by 6 bases and J by 8 bases, with 10 bases between. CDR3 nucleotide sequence: TGTGCCAGCAGTCCCCAGGGCGGCTACACCTTC. It encodes CASSPQGGYTF.

The chain joins TRBV27 to TRBJ2-5, with TRBD1 as a possible D gene (6 bases). This CDR3 has 15 residues. The V and J ends lost 3 bases and 1 base respectively, with 12 bases between them. Germline assignment: CDR1 MNHEY and CDR2 SMNVEV (reference sequence). The CDR3 nucleotides read TGTGCCAGCAGTTTGGTTCGGACAGCCCAAGAGACCCAGTACTTC. The encoded protein is CASSLVRTAQETQYF.

The J gene is TRBJ2-7, the V gene TRBV7-9, with 10 bases matching TRBD1. From germline, CDR1 is SEHNR and CDR2 FQNEAQ (reference sequence). This CDR3 has 15 residues. V gave up 3 bases and J gave up 7 bases; unmatched junction bases: 9. CDR3 DNA sequence: TGTGCCAGCAGCTTCCCCAGGACAGGGGGGGTAGAGCAGTACTTC. Protein product: CASSFPRTGGVEQYF.

CDR3 protein: CARSLFQGTYNSPLHF. CDR3 bases: TGTGCCAGAAGTTTGTTTCAGGGAACCTATAATTCACCCCTCCACTTT. V usage is TRBV5-3 and J usage is TRBJ1-6; TRBD1 is a possible D gene (5 bases). TRBV5-3 is an ORF, and what it does is uncertain. The CDR3 totals 16 residues. Trimming stripped 5 bases from V and 2 bases from J, with 14 bases between.

Concerning this clone: Mismatch with germline at one junction end may stem from a read error. The CDR3 nucleotides read TGTGCTTGGAAAACAGGGGGCCAACTATCTAATGAAAAACTGTTTTTT. Translating gives CAWKTGGQLSNEKLFF. The chain uses TRBV30 and TRBJ1-4, with 9 bases that match TRBD1. The germline V gene has CDR1 GTSNPN and CDR2 SVGIG (reference sequence). The CDR3 runs 16 residues.

This chain connects TRBV5-6 to TRBJ2-7, with 9 positions matching TRBD1. This CDR3 spans 14 amino acids. Germline assignment: CDR1 SGHDT and CDR2 YYEEEE. Trimming at V came to 0 bases and at J to 5 bases, leaving 3 bases not matched to a gene. The CDR3 sequence: CASSLGRTGDEQYF. DNA for the CDR3: TGTGCCAGCAGCTTGGGGCGGACAGGGGACGAGCAGTACTTC.

This clone appeared once. V usage is TRBV7-2 and J usage is TRBJ2-1, with 8 bases aligning to TRBD2. The junction had 8 bases not matched to a gene; V was cut back by 2 bases and J by 8 bases. The CDR3 covers 15 residues. Per the germline V gene, CDR1 is SGHTA and CDR2 is FQGNSA. The CDR3 sequence is CASSLPGGPRDEQFF. Written as DNA, the CDR3 is TGTGCCAGCAGCTTACCGGGAGGGCCTAGAGATGAGCAGTTCTTC.

The J gene is TRBJ2-3, the V gene TRBV11-2; a weak D match, TRBD2 (6 bases). This CDR3 contains 13 residues. The germline V gene encodes CDR1 SGHAT and CDR2 FQNNGV. V gave up 3 bases and J gave up 6 bases, with 10 bases separating them. In nucleotides, the CDR3 is TGTGCCAGCAGCTTGGGGGACTTCGATACGCAGTATTTT. Protein sequence: CASSLGDFDTQYF.

The chain has TRBV4-2 and TRBJ2-4, with 7 bases fitting TRBD1. The V gene end was trimmed by 0 bases and the J gene end by 8 bases; junction bases not matched to a gene: 10. Germline V gene lookup returns CDR1 LGHNA and CDR2 YNFKEQ. CDR3 length equals 16 residues. The CDR3, as DNA: TGTGCCAGCAGCCAAGATTTATCAGGGGGTCAGGACATTCAGTACTTC. It yields the protein CASSQDLSGGQDIQYF.

The V and J genes are TRBV28 and TRBJ2-5; 8 bases are shared with TRBD1. The V gene end was trimmed by 4 bases and the J gene end by 4 bases; junction bases not matched to a gene: 5. The CDR3 consists of 14 residues. Germline lookup yields CDR1 MDHEN and CDR2 SYDVKM. CDR3 amino acids: CASSSSGGGETQYF. The CDR3 nucleotides read TGTGCCAGCAGTTCGTCAGGGGGCGGAGAGACCCAGTACTTC.